This TCR beta chain stems from a study of Graves' ophthalmopathy and Graves' hyperthyroidism. Overall study findings and caveats: Most thyroid-expanded clonotypes exceeding 0.001 frequency were also found in blood.

Investigators amplified TCR beta CDR3 regions from RNA transcripts. Amplification began with first-round RT-PCR using HTBI primers, then second-round multiplex PCR was performed. TCRdb analysed the multiplex PCR reads with MiXCR anew, one entry per CDR3 protein. Among about 700,000 distinct CDR3 sequences listed, roughly 41% were seen once. Many counts were recorded for this clonotype. Its antigen is unidentified. Germline V gene sequence: CDR1 SGHTA, CDR2 FQGNSA. V lost 5 bases to trimming and J lost 8 bases; unmatched junction nucleotides: 9. The CDR3 spans 15 residues. No donor had other autoimmune disease, uncontrolled infection, pregnancy or lactation.

This chain links TRBV7-2 with TRBJ1-4, with 9 bases identical to TRBD1. The sequence was collected from an adult man with Graves' ophthalmopathy. The sequenced sample consisted of peripheral blood. The CDR3 nucleotides are TGTGCCAGCAGCGACACCGGGACAGGGAGGGAAAAACTGTTTTTT. It translates to CASSDTGTGREKLFF.